This TCR beta chain was recorded in a study of T cell changes during pregnancy in multiple sclerosis (dated by TCRdb to about 2019). General notes on the study: In women with multiple sclerosis, the researchers looked at how the T cell repertoire shifted as pregnancy progressed.

Looking up the germline V gene (reference sequence) yields CDR1 MNHEY and CDR2 SMNVEV. From cysteine to phenylalanine, the CDR3 is 13 amino acids long. The read is trimmed to its CDR3 DNA, 39 bases read in frame from base 1. Cut back by 3 bases and 4 bases, the V and J ends lie 9 bases apart. With regard to this clone: Its antigen is still unknown. Per-nucleotide qualities are absent, and no much larger clonotype sits a single base away.

Libraries were built with the immunoSEQ multiplex PCR assay. Sourced from immuneACCESS, this table was stored by TCRdb with only in-frame sequences that have V and J called. A share of the clones is absent; for the studies checked, an unresolved V gene accounts for under half, and the remainder has no known explanation. This sample holds 75,000 to 95,000 clones; about 91% were observed only once. The ten largest clones add up to about 0.95% of the sample. The rearrangement joined TRBV27 to TRBJ1-1, with the D segment identity uncertain. The origin of this receptor is a female donor with multiple sclerosis, enrolled in a pregnancy study. This specimen consisted of peripheral blood, obtained before pregnancy. Read as DNA, the sequence is TGTGCCAGCAGTTTGCAGCGGGGCACTGAAGCTTTCTTT. This gives the protein CASSLQRGTEAFF.